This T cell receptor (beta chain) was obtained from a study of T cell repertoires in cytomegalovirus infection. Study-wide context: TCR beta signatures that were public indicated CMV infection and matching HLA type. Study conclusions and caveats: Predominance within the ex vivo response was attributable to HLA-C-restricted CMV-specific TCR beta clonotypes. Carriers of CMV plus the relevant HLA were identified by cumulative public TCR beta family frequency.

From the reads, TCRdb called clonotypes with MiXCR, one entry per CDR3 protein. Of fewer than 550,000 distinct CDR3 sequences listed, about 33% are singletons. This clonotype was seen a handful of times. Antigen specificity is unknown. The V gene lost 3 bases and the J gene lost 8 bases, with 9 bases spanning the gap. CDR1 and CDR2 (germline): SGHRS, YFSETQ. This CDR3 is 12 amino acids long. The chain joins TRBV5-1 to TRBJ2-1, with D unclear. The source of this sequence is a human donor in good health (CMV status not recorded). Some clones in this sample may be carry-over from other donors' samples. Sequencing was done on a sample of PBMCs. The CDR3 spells CASSSKRDEQFF. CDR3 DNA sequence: TGCGCCAGCAGCTCAAAACGGGATGAGCAGTTCTTC.